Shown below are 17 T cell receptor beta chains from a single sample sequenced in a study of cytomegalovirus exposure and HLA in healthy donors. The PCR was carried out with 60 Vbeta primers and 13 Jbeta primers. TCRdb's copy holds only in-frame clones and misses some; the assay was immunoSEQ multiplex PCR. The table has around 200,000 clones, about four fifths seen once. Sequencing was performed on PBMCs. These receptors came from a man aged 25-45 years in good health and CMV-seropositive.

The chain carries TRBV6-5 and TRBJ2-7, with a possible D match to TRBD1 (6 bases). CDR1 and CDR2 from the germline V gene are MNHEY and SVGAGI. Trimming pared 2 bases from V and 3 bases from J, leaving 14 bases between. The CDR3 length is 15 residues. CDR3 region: CASSYQSQGRYEQYF. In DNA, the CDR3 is TGTGCCAGCAGTTACCAGTCACAGGGCCGCTACGAGCAGTACTTC.

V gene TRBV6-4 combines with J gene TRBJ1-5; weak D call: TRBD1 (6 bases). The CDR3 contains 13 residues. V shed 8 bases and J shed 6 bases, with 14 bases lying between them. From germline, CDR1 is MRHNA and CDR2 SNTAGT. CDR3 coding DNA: TGTGCCAGCCGCAGGGGTACGGGTCAGCCCCAGCATTTT. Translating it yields CASRRGTGQPQHF.

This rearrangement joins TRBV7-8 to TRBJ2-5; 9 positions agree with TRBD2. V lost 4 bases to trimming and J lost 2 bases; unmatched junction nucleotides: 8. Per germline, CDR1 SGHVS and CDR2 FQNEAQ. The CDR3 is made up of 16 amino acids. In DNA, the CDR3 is TGTGCCAGCAGCTGGGTTACTAGCGGGTATCAAGAGACCCAGTACTTC. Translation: CASSWVTSGYQETQYF.

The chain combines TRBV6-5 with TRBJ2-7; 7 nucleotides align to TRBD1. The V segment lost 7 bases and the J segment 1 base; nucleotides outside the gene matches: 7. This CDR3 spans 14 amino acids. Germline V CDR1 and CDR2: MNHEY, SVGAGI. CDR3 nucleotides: TGTGCCAGCAAACAGGGGCCTTCATCCTACGAGCAGTACTTC. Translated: CASKQGPSSYEQYF.

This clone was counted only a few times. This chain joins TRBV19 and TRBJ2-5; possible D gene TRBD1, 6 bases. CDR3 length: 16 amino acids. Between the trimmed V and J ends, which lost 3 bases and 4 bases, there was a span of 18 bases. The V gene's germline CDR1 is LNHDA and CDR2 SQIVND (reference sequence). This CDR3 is CASSISGQPLGETQYF. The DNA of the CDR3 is TGTGCCAGTAGTATTAGTGGACAGCCATTAGGAGAGACCCAGTACTTC.

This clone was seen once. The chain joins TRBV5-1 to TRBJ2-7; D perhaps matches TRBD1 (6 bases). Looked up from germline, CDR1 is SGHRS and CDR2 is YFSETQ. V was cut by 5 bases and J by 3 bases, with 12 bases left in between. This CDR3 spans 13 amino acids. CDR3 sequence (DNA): TGCGCCAGCAGACAAGTACAGGGCTACGAGCAGTACTTC. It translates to CASRQVQGYEQYF.

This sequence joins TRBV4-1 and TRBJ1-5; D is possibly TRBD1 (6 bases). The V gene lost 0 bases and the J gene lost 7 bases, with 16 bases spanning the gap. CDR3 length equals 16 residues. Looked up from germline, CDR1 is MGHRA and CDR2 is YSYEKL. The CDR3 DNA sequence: TGCGCCAGCAGCCAAGAGGCTAAAGGGGGAATACAGCCCCAGCATTTT. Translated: CASSQEAKGGIQPQHF.

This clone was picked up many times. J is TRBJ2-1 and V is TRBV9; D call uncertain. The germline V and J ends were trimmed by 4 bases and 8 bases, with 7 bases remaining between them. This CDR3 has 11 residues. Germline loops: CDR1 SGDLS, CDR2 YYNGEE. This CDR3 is CASSPGYEQFF. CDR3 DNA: TGTGCCAGCAGCCCCGGGTATGAGCAGTTCTTC.

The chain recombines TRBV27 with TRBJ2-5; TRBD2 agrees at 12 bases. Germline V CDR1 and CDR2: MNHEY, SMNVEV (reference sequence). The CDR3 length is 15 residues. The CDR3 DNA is TGTGAGAGAGGGAGGACTAGCGGGGCCCAAGAGACCCAGTACTTC. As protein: CERGRTSGAQETQYF.

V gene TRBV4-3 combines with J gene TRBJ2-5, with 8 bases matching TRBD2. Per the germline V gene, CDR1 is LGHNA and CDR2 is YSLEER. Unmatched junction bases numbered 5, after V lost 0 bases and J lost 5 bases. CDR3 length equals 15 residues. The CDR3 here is CASSQDRGGYETQYF. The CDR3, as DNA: TGCGCCAGCAGCCAAGATCGGGGGGGCTACGAGACCCAGTACTTC.

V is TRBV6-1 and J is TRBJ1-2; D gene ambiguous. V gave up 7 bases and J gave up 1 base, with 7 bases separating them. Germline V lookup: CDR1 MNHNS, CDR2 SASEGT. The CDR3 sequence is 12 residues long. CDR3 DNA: TGTGCCAGCACTAGGAGTAACTATGGCTACACCTTC. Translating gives CASTRSNYGYTF.

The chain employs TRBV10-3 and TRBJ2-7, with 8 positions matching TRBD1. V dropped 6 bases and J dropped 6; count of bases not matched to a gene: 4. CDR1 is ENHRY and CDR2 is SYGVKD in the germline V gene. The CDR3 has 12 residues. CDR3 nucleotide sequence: TGTGCCATCAGGAACAGGGGGGTCGAGCAGTACTTC. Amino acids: CAIRNRGVEQYF.

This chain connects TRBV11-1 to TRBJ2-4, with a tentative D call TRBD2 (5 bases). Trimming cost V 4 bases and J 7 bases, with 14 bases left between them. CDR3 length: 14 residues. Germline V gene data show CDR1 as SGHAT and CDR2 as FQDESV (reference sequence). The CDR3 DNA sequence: TGTGCCAGCAGCTACGGGCGTCGGAGGAACATTCAGTACTTC. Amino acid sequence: CASSYGRRRNIQYF.

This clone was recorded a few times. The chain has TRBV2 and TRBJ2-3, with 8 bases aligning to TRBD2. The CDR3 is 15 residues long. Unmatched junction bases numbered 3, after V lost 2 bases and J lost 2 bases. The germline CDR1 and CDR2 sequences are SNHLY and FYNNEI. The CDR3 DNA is TGTGCCAGCAGTGAAACGGGAGGGATCACAGATACGCAGTATTTT. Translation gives CASSETGGITDTQYF.

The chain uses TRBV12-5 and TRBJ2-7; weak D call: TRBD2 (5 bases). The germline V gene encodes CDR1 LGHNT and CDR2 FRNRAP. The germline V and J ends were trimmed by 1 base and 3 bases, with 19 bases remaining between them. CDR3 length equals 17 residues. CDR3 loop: CASGLEGEWGSIYEQYF. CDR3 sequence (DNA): TGTGCTAGTGGTTTGGAGGGAGAATGGGGAAGTATCTACGAGCAGTACTTC. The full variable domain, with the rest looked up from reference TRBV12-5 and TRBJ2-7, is DARVTQTPRHKVTEMGQEVTMRCQPILGHNTVFWYRQTMMQGLELLAYFRNRAPLDDSGMPKDRFSAEMPDATLATLKIQPSEPRDSAVYFCASGLEGEWGSIYEQYFGPGTRLTVT.

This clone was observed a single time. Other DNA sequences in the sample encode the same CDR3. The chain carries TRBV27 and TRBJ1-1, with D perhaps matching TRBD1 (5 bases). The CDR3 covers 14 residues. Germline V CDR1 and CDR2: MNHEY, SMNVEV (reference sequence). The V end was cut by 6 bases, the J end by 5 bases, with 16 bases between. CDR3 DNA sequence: TGTGCCAGCAGCTCGTGGGGGGGTCGTACTGAAGCTTTCTTT. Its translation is CASSSWGGRTEAFF.

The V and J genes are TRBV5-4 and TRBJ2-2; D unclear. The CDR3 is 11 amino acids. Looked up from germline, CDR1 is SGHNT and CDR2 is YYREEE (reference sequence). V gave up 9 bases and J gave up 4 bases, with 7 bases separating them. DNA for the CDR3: TGTGCCACCCACAGCACCGGGGAGCTGTTTTTT. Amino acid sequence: CATHSTGELFF.